The present entry profiles one T cell receptor (beta chain) with its context. One junction end disagrees with the germline gene, perhaps due to a read error. TCR beta CDR3 region amplification was performed from RNA transcripts. RT-PCR in the first round (using the HTBI primer set) targeted the TCR CDR3. TCRdb recomputed calls from the multiplex PCR reads with MiXCR, one row per CDR3 protein. The repertoire holds about 520,000 distinct CDR3 sequences, with roughly 20% as singletons. Germline V CDR1 and CDR2: SGHRS, YFSETQ. The CDR3 extends over 15 amino acids. This sample was included in a study of T cells in Graves' hyperthyroidism and ophthalmopathy. Looking at the study overall: Peripheral blood draws took place at initial diagnosis, ahead of any treatment.

Stable hyperthyroidism: no ophthalmopathy progression over 18 months of follow-up. Patients with uncontrolled infections, other autoimmune diseases, pregnancy or lactation were excluded. An approximately 10 ml volume of fresh peripheral blood provided the PBMCs. Sequenced input: blood. This receptor was taken from a man between 18 and 35 years old with Graves' hyperthyroidism. The chain recombines TRBV5-1 with TRBJ1-3; possible D gene TRBD1, 5 bases. The CDR3 reads CASSLDQGAGNTIDF. Here the CDR3 DNA reads TGCGCCAGCAGCTTGGACCAGGGCGCTGGAAACACCATAGATTTT. Combining the CDR3 with reference TRBV5-1 and TRBJ1-3 gives the whole variable domain KAGVTQTPRYLIKTRGQQVTLSCSPISGHRSVSWYQQTPGQGLQFLFEYFSETQRNKGNFPGRFSGRQFSNSRSEMNVSTLELGDSALYLCASSLDQGAGNTIDFGEGSWLTVV.